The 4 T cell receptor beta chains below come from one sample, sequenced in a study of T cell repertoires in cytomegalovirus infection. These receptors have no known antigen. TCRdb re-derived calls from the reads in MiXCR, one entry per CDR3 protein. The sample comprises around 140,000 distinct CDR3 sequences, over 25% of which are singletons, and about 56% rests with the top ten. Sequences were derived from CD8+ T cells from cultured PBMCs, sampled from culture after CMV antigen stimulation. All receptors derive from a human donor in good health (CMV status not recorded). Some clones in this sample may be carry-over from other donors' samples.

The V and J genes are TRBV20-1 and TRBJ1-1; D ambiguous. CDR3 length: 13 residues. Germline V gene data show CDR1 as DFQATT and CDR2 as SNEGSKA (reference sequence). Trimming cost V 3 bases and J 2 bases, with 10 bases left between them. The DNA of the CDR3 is TGCAGTGCTAGCCTTGGATTTAACACTGAAGCTTTCTTT. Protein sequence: CSASLGFNTEAFF.

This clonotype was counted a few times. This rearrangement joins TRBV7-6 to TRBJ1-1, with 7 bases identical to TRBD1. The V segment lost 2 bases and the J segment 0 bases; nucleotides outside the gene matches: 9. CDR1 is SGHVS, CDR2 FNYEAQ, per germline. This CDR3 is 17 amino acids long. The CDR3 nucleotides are TGTGCCAGCAGCTTACTAGGAACAGGGGAGCTGAACACTGAAGCTTTCTTT. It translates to CASSLLGTGELNTEAFF.

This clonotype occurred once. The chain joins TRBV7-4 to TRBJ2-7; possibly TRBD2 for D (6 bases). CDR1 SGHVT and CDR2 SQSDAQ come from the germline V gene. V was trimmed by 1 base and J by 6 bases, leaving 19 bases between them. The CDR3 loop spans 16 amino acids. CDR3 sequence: CASSLDGGQGLVEQYF. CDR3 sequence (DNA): TGTGCCAGCAGCTTAGACGGCGGTCAGGGACTTGTCGAGCAGTACTTC. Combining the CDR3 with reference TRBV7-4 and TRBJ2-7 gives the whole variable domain GAGVSQSPRYKVAKRGRDVALRCDSISGHVTLYWYRQTLGQGSEVLTYSQSDAQRDKSGRPSGRFSAERPERSVSTLKIQRTEQGDSAVYLCASSLDGGQGLVEQYFGPGTRLTVT.

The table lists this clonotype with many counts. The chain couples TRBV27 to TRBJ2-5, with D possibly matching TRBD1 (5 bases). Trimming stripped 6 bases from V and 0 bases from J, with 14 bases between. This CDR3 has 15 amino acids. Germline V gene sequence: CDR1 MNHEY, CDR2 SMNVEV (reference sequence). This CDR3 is CASRQRDSHQETQYF. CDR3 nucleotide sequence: TGTGCCAGCAGGCAAAGAGACAGCCACCAAGAGACCCAGTACTTC.